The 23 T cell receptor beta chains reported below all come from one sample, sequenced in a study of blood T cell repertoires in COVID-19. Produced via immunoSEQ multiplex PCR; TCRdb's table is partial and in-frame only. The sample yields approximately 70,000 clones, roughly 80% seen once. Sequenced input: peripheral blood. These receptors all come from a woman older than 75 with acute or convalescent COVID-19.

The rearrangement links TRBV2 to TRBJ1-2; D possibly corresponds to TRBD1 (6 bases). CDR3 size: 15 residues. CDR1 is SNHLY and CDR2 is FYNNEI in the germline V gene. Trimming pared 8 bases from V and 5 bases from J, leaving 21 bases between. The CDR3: CASPFSGENGYGYTF. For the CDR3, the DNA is TGTGCCAGCCCCTTTTCAGGGGAGAATGGGTATGGCTACACCTTC.

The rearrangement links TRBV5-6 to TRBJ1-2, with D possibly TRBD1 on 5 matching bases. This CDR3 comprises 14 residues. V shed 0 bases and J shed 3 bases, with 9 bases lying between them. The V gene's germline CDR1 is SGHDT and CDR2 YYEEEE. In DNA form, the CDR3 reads TGTGCCAGCAGCTTGGGCAGGGCGGACTATGGCTACACCTTC. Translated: CASSLGRADYGYTF.

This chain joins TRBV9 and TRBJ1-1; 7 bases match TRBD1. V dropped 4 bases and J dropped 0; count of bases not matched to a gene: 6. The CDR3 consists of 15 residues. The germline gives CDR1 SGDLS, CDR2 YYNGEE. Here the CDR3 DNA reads TGTGCCAGCAGCATAGGGACAGCCATGAACACTGAAGCTTTCTTT. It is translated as CASSIGTAMNTEAFF.

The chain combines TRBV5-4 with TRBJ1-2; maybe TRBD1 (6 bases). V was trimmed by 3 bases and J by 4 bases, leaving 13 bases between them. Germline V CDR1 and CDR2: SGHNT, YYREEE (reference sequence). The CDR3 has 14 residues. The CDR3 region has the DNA TGTGCCAGCAGCTCCACAGGGATTGGCTATGGCTACACCTTC. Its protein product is CASSSTGIGYGYTF. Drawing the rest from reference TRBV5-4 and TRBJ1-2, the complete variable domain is ETGVTQSPTHLIKTRGQQVTLRCSSQSGHNTVSWYQQALGQGPQFIFQYYREEENGRGNFPPRFSGLQFPNYSSELNVNALELDDSALYLCASSSTGIGYGYTFGSGTRLTVV.

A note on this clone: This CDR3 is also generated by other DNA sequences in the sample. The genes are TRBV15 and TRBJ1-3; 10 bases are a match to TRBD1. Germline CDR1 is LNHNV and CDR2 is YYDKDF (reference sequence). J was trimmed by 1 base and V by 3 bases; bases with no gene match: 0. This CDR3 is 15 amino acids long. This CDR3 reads CATSRDRGSGNTIYF. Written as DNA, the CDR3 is TGTGCCACCAGCAGGGACAGGGGGTCTGGAAACACCATATATTTT.

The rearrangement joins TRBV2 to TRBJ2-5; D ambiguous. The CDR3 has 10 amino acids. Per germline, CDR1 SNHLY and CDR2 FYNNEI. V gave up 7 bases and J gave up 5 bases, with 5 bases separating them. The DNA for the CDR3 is TGTGCCAGCAAGAGGGAGACCCAGTACTTC. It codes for CASKRETQYF.

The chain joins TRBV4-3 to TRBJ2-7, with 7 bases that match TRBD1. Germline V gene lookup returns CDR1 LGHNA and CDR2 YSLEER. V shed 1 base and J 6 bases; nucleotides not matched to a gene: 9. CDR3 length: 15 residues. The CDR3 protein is CASSQAPTGWGEQYF. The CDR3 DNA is TGCGCCAGCAGCCAAGCCCCGACAGGGTGGGGCGAGCAGTACTTC.

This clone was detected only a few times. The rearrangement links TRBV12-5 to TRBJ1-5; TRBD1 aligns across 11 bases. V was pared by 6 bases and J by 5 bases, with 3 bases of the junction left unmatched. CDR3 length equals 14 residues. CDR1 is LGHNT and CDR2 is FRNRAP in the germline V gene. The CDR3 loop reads CASGSGQGDQPQHF. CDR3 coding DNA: TGTGCTAGTGGATCGGGACAGGGGGATCAGCCCCAGCATTTT.

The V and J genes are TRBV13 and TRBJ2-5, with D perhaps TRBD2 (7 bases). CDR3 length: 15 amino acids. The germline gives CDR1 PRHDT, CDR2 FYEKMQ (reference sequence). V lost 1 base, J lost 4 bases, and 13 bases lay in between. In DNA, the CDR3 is TGTGCCAGCAGCTTAGCCTGGGGGGGCCGAGAGACCCAGTACTTC. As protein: CASSLAWGGRETQYF.

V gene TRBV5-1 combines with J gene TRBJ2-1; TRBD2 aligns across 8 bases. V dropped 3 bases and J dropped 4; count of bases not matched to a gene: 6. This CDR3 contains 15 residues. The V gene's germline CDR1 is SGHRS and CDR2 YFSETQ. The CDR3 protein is CASSSTSGDYNEQFF. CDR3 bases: TGCGCCAGCAGCTCTACTAGCGGAGATTACAATGAGCAGTTCTTC.

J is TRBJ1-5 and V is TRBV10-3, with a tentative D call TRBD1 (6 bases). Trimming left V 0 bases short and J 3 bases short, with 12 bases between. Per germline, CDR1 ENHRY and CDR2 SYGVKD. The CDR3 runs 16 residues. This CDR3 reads CAISESMGGHNQPQHF. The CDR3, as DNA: TGTGCCATCAGTGAGTCGATGGGGGGGCACAATCAGCCCCAGCATTTT.

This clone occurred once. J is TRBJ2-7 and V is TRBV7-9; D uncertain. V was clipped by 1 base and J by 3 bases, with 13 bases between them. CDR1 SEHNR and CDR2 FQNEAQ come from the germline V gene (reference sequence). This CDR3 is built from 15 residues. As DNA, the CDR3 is TGTGCCAGCAGCTTAGAACAGACACTTAGCTACGAGCAGTACTTC. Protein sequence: CASSLEQTLSYEQYF.

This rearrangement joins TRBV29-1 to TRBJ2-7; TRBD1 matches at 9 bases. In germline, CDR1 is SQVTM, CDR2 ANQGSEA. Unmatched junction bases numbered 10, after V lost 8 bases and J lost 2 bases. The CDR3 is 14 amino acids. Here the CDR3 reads CSTTGTGKPYEQYF. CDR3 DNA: TGCAGCACTACCGGGACAGGGAAGCCCTACGAGCAGTACTTC.

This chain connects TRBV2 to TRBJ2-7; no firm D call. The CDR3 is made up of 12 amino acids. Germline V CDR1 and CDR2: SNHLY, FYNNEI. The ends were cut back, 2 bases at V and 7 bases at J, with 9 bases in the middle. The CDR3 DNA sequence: TGTGCCAGCAGTGAATCTACCCTAGAGCAGTACTTC. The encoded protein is CASSESTLEQYF.

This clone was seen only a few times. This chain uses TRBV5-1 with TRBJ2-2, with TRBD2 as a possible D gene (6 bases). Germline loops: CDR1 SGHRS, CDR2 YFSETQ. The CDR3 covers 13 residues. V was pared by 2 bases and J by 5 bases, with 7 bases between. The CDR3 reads CASSFSGTGELFF. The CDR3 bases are TGCGCCAGCAGCTTTAGCGGAACCGGGGAGCTGTTTTTT.

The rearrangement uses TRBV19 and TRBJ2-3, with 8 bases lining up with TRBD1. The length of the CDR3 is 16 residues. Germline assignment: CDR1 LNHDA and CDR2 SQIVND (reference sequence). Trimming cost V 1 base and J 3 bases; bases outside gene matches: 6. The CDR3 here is CASSIASRGRTDTQYF. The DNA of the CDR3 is TGTGCCAGTAGTATAGCGTCCAGGGGGCGTACAGATACGCAGTATTTT.

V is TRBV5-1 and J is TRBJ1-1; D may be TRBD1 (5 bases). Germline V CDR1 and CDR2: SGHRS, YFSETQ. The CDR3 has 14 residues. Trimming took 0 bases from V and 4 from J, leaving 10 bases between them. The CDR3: CASSLEGYSTEAFF. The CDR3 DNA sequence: TGCGCCAGCAGCTTGGAGGGGTATAGCACTGAAGCTTTCTTT. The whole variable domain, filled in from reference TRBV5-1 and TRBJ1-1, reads KAGVTQTPRYLIKTRGQQVTLSCSPISGHRSVSWYQQTPGQGLQFLFEYFSETQRNKGNFPGRFSGRQFSNSRSEMNVSTLELGDSALYLCASSLEGYSTEAFFGQGTRLTVV.

The CDR3, as DNA: TGTGCCAGCAGCCCACTCGTACAGGGGACCTACGAGCAGTACTTC. It encodes CASSPLVQGTYEQYF. This sequence joins TRBV5-6 and TRBJ2-7; 7 nucleotides align to TRBD1. Trimming cost V 4 bases and J 2 bases; bases outside gene matches: 9. Germline loops: CDR1 SGHDT, CDR2 YYEEEE. The CDR3 is made up of 15 amino acids.

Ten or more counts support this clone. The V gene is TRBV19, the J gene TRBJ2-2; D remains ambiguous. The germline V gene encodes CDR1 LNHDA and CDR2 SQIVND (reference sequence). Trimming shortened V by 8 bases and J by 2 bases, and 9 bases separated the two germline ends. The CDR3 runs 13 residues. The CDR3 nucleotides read TGTGCCAGTGCAGATCCAAACACCGGGGAGCTGTTTTTT. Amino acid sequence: CASADPNTGELFF.

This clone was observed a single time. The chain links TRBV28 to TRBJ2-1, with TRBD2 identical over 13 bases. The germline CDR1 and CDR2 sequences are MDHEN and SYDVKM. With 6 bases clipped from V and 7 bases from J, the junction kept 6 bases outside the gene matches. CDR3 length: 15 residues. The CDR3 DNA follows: TGTGCCAGCAGCTCACTAGCGGGAGGGCCAAATGAGCAGTTCTTC. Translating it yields CASSSLAGGPNEQFF. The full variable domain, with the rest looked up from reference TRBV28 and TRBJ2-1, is DVKVTQSSRYLVKRTGEKVFLECVQDMDHENMFWYRQDPGLGLRLIYFSYDVKMKEKGDIPEGYSVSREKKERFSLILESASTNQTSMYLCASSSLAGGPNEQFFGPGTRLTVL.

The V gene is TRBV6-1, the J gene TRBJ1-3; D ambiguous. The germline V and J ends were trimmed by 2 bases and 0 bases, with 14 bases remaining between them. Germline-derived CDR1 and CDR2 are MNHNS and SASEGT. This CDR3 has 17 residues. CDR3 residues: CASSESLWSTSGNTIYF. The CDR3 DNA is TGTGCCAGCAGTGAATCTCTTTGGAGTACCTCTGGAAACACCATATATTTT.

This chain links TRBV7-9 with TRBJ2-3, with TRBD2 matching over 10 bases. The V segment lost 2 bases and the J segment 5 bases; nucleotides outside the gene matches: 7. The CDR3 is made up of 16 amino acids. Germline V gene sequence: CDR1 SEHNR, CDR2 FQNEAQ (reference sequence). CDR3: CASSLTPSGSQDTQYF. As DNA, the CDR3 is TGTGCCAGCAGCTTAACTCCTAGCGGGAGCCAAGATACGCAGTATTTT.

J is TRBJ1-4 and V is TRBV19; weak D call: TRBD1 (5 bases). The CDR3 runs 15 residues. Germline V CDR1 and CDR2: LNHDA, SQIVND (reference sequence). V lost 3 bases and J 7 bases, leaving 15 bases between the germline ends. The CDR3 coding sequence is TGTGCCAGTAGTATTACCGGAGCTCAGGGTGAAAAACTGTTTTTT. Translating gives CASSITGAQGEKLFF.